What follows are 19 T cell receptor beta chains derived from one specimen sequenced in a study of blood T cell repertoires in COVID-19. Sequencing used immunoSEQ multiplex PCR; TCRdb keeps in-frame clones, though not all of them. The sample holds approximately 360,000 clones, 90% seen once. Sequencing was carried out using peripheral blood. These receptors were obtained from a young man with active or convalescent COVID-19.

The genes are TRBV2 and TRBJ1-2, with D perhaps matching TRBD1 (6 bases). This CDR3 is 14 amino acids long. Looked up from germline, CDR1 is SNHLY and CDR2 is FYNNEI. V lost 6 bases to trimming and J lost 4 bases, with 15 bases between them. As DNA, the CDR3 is TGTGCCAGCAGGCTGTCTGAGGGGGTCTATGGCTACACCTTC. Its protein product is CASRLSEGVYGYTF.

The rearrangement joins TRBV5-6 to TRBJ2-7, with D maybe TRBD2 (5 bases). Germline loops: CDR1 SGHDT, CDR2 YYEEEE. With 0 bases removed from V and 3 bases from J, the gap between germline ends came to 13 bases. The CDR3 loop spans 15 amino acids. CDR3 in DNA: TGTGCCAGCAGCTTGGCGGGGTTCGCCGACTACGAGCAGTACTTC. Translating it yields CASSLAGFADYEQYF.

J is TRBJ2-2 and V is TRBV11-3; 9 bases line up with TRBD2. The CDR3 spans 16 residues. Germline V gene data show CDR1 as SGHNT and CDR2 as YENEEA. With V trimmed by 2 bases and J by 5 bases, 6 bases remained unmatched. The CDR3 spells CASSLRSGGTTGELFF. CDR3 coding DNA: TGTGCCAGCAGCTTAAGGAGCGGGGGGACAACCGGGGAGCTGTTTTTT. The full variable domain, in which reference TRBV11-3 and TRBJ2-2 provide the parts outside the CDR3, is EAGVVQSPRYKIIEKKQPVAFWCNPISGHNTLYWYLQNLGQGPELLIRYENEEAVDDSQLPKDRFSAERLKGVDSTLKIQPAELGDSAVYLCASSLRSGGTTGELFFGEGSRLTVL.

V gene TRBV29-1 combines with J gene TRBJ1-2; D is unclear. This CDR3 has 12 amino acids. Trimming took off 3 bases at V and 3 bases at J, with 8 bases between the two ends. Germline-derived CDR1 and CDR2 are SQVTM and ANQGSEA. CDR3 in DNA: TGCAGCGTTGAGGGGAGGGACTATGGCTACACCTTC. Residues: CSVEGRDYGYTF.

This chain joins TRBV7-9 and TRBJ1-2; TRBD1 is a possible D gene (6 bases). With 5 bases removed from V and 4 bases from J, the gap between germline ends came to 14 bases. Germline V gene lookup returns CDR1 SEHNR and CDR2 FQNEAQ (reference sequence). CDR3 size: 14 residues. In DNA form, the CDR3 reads TGTGCCAGCAGCCCTCTACTGGGGGCCTATGGCTACACCTTC. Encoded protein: CASSPLLGAYGYTF.

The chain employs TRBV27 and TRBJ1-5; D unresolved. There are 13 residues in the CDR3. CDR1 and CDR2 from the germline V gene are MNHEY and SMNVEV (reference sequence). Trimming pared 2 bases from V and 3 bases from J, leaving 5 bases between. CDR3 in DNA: TGTGCCAGCAGTTTACGGGACAATCAGCCCCAGCATTTT. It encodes CASSLRDNQPQHF.

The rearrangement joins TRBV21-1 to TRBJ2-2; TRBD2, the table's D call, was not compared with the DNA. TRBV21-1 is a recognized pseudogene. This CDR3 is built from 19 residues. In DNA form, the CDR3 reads TGTGCCAGCAGCAAAGGTGTCTCCCCAGCGGGCTGGAACACCGGGGAGCTGTTTTTT. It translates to CASSKGVSPAGWNTGELFF.

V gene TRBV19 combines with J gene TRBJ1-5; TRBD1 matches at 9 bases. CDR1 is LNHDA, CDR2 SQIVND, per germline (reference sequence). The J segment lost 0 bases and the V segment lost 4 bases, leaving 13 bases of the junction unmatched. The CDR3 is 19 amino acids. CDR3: CASSTSPGTGSHSNQPQHF. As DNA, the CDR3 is TGTGCCAGTAGTACCAGTCCCGGGACAGGGTCTCATAGCAATCAGCCCCAGCATTTT.

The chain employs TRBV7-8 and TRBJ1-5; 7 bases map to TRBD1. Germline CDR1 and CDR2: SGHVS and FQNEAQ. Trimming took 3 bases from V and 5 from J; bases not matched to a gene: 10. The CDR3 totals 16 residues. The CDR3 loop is CASSFSPGQTYQPQHF. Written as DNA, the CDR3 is TGTGCCAGCAGCTTCAGTCCGGGACAGACTTATCAGCCCCAGCATTTT.

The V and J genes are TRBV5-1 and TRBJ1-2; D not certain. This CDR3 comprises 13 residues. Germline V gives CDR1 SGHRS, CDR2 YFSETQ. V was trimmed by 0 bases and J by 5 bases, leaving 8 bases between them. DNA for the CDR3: TGCGCCAGCAGCTTGGATTCCCAGTATGGCTACACCTTC. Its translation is CASSLDSQYGYTF.

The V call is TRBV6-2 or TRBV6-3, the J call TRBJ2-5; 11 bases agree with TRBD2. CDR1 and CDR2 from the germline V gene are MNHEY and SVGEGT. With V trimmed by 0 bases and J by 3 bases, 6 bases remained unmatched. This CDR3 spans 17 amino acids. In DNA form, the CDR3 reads TGTGCCAGCAGTTACTCGAGGCCTAGCGGGGGGAAAGAGACCCAGTACTTC. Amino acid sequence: CASSYSRPSGGKETQYF.

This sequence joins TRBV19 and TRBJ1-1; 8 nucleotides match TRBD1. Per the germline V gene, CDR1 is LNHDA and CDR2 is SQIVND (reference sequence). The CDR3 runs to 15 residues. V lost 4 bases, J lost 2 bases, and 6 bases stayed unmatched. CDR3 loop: CASSTDRGDNTEAFF. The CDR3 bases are TGTGCCAGTAGTACCGACAGGGGTGATAACACTGAAGCTTTCTTT. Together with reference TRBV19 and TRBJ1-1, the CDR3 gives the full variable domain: DGGITQSPKYLFRKEGQNVTLSCEQNLNHDAMYWYRQDPGQGLRLIYYSQIVNDFQKGDIAEGYSVSREKKESFPLTVTSAQKNPTAFYLCASSTDRGDNTEAFFGQGTRLTVV.

The CDR3 DNA reads TGCGCCAGCAGCCAATTGGGGCATAGCACAGATACGCAGTATTTT. This codes for CASSQLGHSTDTQYF. The J gene is TRBJ2-3, the V gene TRBV4-3, with D possibly matching TRBD1 (5 bases). The CDR3 length is 15 residues. The V gene's germline CDR1 is LGHNA and CDR2 YSLEER. Trimming took off 2 bases at V and 0 bases at J, with 9 bases between the two ends.

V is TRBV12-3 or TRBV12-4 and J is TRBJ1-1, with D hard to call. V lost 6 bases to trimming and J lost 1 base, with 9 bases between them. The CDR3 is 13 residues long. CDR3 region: CASRSSGNTEAFF. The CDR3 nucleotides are TGTGCCAGCAGGTCCTCAGGGAACACTGAAGCTTTCTTT.

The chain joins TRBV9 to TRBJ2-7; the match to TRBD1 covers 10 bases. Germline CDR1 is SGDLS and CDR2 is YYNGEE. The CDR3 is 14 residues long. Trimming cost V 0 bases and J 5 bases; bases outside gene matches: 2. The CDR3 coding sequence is TGTGCCAGCAGCGTAGCTGGGACAGGGGACGAGCAGTACTTC. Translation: CASSVAGTGDEQYF.

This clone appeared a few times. CDR3 in amino acids: CASRTGLGQGVGYTF. CDR3 in DNA: TGCGCCAGCAGGACTGGGCTGGGACAGGGAGTTGGCTACACCTTC. The chain employs TRBV4-1 and TRBJ1-2; TRBD1 matches 9 bases. The CDR3 runs to 15 residues. Germline CDR1 reads MGHRA; CDR2 reads YSYEKL. The V and J ends lost 6 bases and 7 bases, in that order; junction bases with no gene match: 12.

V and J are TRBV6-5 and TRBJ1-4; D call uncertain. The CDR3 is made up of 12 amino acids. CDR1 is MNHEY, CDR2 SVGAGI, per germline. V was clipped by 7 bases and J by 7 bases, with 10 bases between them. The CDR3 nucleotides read TGTGCCAGCACGATGGAGCGTGAAAAACTGTTTTTT. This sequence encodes CASTMEREKLFF.

CDR3 in DNA: TGTGCCAGCAGCCCAGGGACAGACTCCTACAATGAGCAGTTCTTC. Residues: CASSPGTDSYNEQFF. The chain combines TRBV7-6 with TRBJ2-1; 7 bases map to TRBD1. This CDR3 region has 15 residues. V shed 5 bases and J 0 bases; nucleotides not matched to a gene: 4. The germline V gene encodes CDR1 SGHVS and CDR2 FNYEAQ.

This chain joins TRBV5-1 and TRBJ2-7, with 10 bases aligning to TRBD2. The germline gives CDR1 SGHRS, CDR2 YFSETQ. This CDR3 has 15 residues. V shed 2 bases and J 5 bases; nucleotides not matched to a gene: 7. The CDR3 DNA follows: TGCGCCAGCAGCTTTTTAGCGGGAGGCCCCGACGAGCAGTACTTC. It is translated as CASSFLAGGPDEQYF.